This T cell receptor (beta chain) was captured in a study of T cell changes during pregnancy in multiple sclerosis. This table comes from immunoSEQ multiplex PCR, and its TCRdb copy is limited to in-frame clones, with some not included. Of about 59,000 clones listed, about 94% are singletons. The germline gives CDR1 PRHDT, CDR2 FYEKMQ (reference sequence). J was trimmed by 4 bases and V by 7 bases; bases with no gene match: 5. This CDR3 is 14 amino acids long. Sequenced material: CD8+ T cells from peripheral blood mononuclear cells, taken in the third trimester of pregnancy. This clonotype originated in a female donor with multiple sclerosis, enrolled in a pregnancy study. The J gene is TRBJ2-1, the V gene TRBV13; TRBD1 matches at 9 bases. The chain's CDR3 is CASTTGGGYNEQFF. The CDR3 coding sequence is TGTGCCAGCACAACAGGGGGCGGGTACAATGAGCAGTTCTTC. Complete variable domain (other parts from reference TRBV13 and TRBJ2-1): AAGVIQSPRHLIKEKRETATLKCYPIPRHDTVYWYQQGPGQDPQFLISFYEKMQSDKGSIPDRFSAQQFSDYHSELNMSSLELGDSALYFCASTTGGGYNEQFFGPGTRLTVL.